This T cell receptor beta chain was observed in a study of T cells in Graves' hyperthyroidism and ophthalmopathy. Study-wide results and caveats: By a 13 V-J model, ophthalmopathy was set apart from stable hyperthyroidism.

There were TCR beta CDR3 regions amplified from RNA transcripts. First-round RT-PCR of the TCR CDR3 relied on the HTBI primer set. TCRdb called the multiplex PCR reads again in MiXCR, with one record for every CDR3 protein. This repertoire shows roughly 420,000 distinct CDR3 sequences, roughly 15% found once; its top ten account for about 4.9%. In making diagnoses, clinical symptoms, serum thyroxine and TRAb, thyroid ultrasound and orbital computed tomography were all used. With respect to this clonotype: As yet, its antigen is unknown.

The sequencing sample was made of blood. This receptor was identified in a woman between 18 and 29 years old with Graves' hyperthyroidism.

CDR3 in DNA: TGTGCCTGGAGTGAGGGGACAGGGGGCCGCACAGATACGCAGTATTTT. Translation gives CAWSEGTGGRTDTQYF. The chain carries TRBV30 and TRBJ2-3; 12 bases agree with TRBD1. The germline gives CDR1 GTSNPN, CDR2 SVGIG (reference sequence). The CDR3 loop spans 16 amino acids. With V trimmed by 1 base and J by 1 base, 3 bases remained unmatched. The whole variable domain, remainder taken from reference TRBV30 and TRBJ2-3, is SQTIHQWPATLVQPVGSPLSLECTVEGTSNPNLYWYRQAAGRGLQLLFYSVGIGQISSEVPQNLSASRPQDRQFILSSKKLLLSDSGFYLCAWSEGTGGRTDTQYFGPGTRLTVL.